This TCR beta chain came from a study of T-cell memory formation after mild COVID-19. As for this clonotype: The antigen remains unidentified.

CDR1 is SGDLS and CDR2 is YYNGEE in the germline V gene. The CDR3 length is 14 residues. With 0 bases clipped from V and 5 bases from J, the junction kept 1 base outside the gene matches. TCRdb passed the 5' RACE reads through MiXCR, listing each CDR3 protein once. This table holds 550,000 to 600,000 distinct CDR3 sequences, 15% to 20% found once. Study-wide results and caveats: The main location of contracting CD4+ clones was CM and EM, and that of contracting CD8+ clones was EMRA. A subset of responding clones appeared in pre-infection memory, suggesting cross-reactive memory joined.

This TCR was sampled from an adult woman who had mild COVID-19 (a few samples of this study predate the infection). Cell type and time point are not known. The chain links TRBV9 to TRBJ2-1; 8 bases fit TRBD2. Material for sequencing was PBMCs or a T cell subset sorted from them (not recorded which). This chain's CDR3 is CASSVAGGNNEQFF. The CDR3 region has the DNA TGTGCCAGCAGCGTAGCGGGAGGGAACAATGAGCAGTTCTTC.